The next 20 T cell receptor beta chains were all read from a single sample in a study of T cell responses to AZD1222 COVID-19 vaccine. Only in-frame clones appear in the TCRdb table, and some are missing; sequencing was by immunoSEQ multiplex PCR. The sample includes about 88,000 clones, about nine tenths of them seen just once. The input for sequencing was peripheral blood, taken 28 days after the second AZD1222 dose. The source of these receptors is an adult who received the AZD1222 COVID-19 vaccine.

This sequence joins TRBV3-1 (or the pseudogene TRBV3-2) and TRBJ1-3; the D is unclear. The CDR3 runs 15 residues. The germline CDR1 and CDR2 sequences are LGHDT and YNNKEL (reference sequence). V lost 4 bases and J 3 bases, leaving 13 bases between the germline ends. CDR3 DNA: TGTGCCAGCAGCCGAGACTGGGGTGGTGGAAACACCATATATTTT. Its translation: CASSRDWGGGNTIYF.

The chain joins TRBV4-3 to TRBJ2-2; the match to TRBD2 covers 14 bases. The CDR3 sequence is 18 residues long. Germline trimming cut 4 bases from V and 0 bases from J; bases unmatched to any gene: 4. The germline V gene has CDR1 LGHNA and CDR2 YSLEER. DNA for the CDR3: TGCGCCAGCAGCCGCCAGACTAGCGGGGGGGCGAACACCGGGGAGCTGTTTTTT. Residues: CASSRQTSGGANTGELFF.

V and J are TRBV10-2 and TRBJ1-1; tentatively, D is TRBD1 (5 bases). The CDR3 covers 14 residues. Trimming left V 4 bases short and J 5 bases short, with 14 bases between. Germline values: CDR1 WSHSY, CDR2 SAAADI. The CDR3 DNA is TGCGCCAGCAGTGTCCCGCAGGGAGGAACTGAAGCTTTCTTT. As protein: CASSVPQGGTEAFF.

This chain joins TRBV30 and TRBJ1-1; the match to TRBD1 covers 7 bases. V dropped 2 bases and J dropped 5; count of bases not matched to a gene: 11. CDR3 length equals 15 residues. Germline V gives CDR1 GTSNPN, CDR2 SVGIG (reference sequence). This chain's CDR3 is CAWSPGGGWGTEAFF. CDR3 sequence (DNA): TGTGCCTGGAGTCCAGGGGGGGGTTGGGGAACTGAAGCTTTCTTT.

This clone is a singleton in its sample. The rearrangement uses TRBV18 and TRBJ1-2; 7 bases agree with TRBD1. CDR3 size: 14 residues. Unmatched junction bases numbered 10, after V lost 4 bases and J lost 8 bases. In germline, CDR1 is KGHSH, CDR2 LQKENI. CDR3 bases: TGTGCCAGCTCACTCACAGGGGAAGTCTGGGGCTACACCTTC. It specifies CASSLTGEVWGYTF.

The chain couples TRBV6-1 to TRBJ2-3, with TRBD1 identical over 7 bases. The V gene's germline CDR1 is MNHNS and CDR2 SASEGT. The CDR3 is made up of 14 amino acids. Germline trimming cut 0 bases from V and 5 bases from J; bases unmatched to any gene: 2. The CDR3 DNA reads as TGTGCCAGCAGTGAAGCACCAGGGGGAGATACGCAGTATTTT. Translation gives CASSEAPGGDTQYF.

The gene calls are TRBV11-2 and TRBJ1-5; 7 positions agree with TRBD1. Unmatched junction bases numbered 5, after V lost 5 bases and J lost 4 bases. The CDR3 is made up of 14 amino acids. Germline CDR1 is SGHAT and CDR2 is FQNNGV. The CDR3 DNA sequence: TGTGCCAGCAGCCGGGACAGTTCAAATCAGCCCCAGCATTTT. It specifies CASSRDSSNQPQHF.

This sequence joins TRBV6-4 and TRBJ1-6; D not certain. The CDR3 has 14 residues. Trimming left V 0 bases short and J 10 bases short, with 10 bases between. Germline-derived CDR1 and CDR2 are MRHNA and SNTAGT. DNA of the CDR3: TGTGCCAGCAGTGACTCCGATGCCGGGTCACCCCTCCACTTT. This translates into CASSDSDAGSPLHF.

This chain uses TRBV5-1 with TRBJ1-2; no firm D call. V shed 0 bases and J shed 5 bases, with 14 bases lying between them. Germline CDR1 reads SGHRS; CDR2 reads YFSETQ. CDR3 size: 15 residues. CDR3 sequence reads: CASSLAATEGYGYTF. The CDR3 bases are TGCGCCAGCAGCTTGGCGGCCACAGAAGGGTATGGCTACACCTTC.

The rearrangement joins TRBV11-2 to TRBJ2-2; D not resolved. Germline CDR1 and CDR2: SGHAT and FQNNGV. The V and J ends lost 6 bases and 3 bases respectively, with 2 bases between them. This CDR3 has 11 residues. The CDR3 protein is CASSYTGELFF. The CDR3 coding sequence is TGTGCCAGCAGTTACACCGGGGAGCTGTTTTTT.

The V call is TRBV6-6, the J call TRBJ1-5; TRBD1 agrees at 9 bases. CDR1 is MNHNY and CDR2 is SVGAGI in the germline V gene (reference sequence). The V gene end was trimmed by 7 bases and the J gene end by 3 bases; junction bases not matched to a gene: 10. The CDR3 is 16 residues long. The CDR3 reads CASIWWTGDHNQPQHF. The CDR3 nucleotides are TGTGCCAGCATTTGGTGGACAGGGGACCACAATCAGCCCCAGCATTTT.

The chain has TRBV5-5 and TRBJ1-5, with TRBD1 matching 9 bases. The germline V gene has CDR1 SGHKS and CDR2 YYEKEE (reference sequence). Germline trimming cut 7 bases from V and 1 base from J; bases unmatched to any gene: 6. The CDR3 has 15 residues. The CDR3: CASAITGGSNQPQHF. CDR3 in DNA: TGTGCCAGCGCTATTACAGGGGGCAGCAATCAGCCCCAGCATTTT.

The chain recombines TRBV24-1 with TRBJ2-3; no reliable D call. This CDR3 is built from 11 residues. V dropped 7 bases and J dropped 5 bases, with 6 bases sitting between them. The germline CDR1 and CDR2 sequences are KGHDR and SFDVKD. The CDR3 is CATSSGDTQYF. The CDR3, as DNA: TGTGCCACCAGCTCAGGAGATACGCAGTATTTT.

The chain employs TRBV5-4 and TRBJ2-3, with TRBD2 matching 13 bases. CDR1 is SGHNT and CDR2 is YYREEE in the germline V gene (reference sequence). This CDR3 has 18 amino acids. V gave up 4 bases and J gave up 1 base; unmatched junction bases: 9. The CDR3 region is CASSPGTSGDLRTDTQYF. The CDR3 nucleotides are TGTGCCAGCAGCCCGGGGACTAGCGGGGACCTGCGCACAGATACGCAGTATTTT.

The V and J genes are TRBV5-4 and TRBJ1-2, with 9 bases that match TRBD1. CDR1 SGHNT and CDR2 YYREEE come from the germline V gene (reference sequence). The CDR3 length is 14 residues. V dropped 0 bases and J dropped 8; count of bases not matched to a gene: 5. CDR3 amino acids: CASSLGDRALGYTF. The CDR3 DNA reads as TGTGCCAGCAGCTTGGGGGACAGGGCCTTGGGCTACACCTTC.

The CDR3 DNA follows: TGTGCCAGCAGCCCAGACGCGGGTGGAGCTTTCTTT. Translated: CASSPDAGGAFF. V is TRBV14 and J is TRBJ1-1; D is unclear. The germline V gene encodes CDR1 SGHDN and CDR2 FVKESK. The CDR3 covers 12 residues. Trimming stripped 4 bases from V and 10 bases from J, with 13 bases between.

The count of this clone is one. V and J are TRBV30 and TRBJ2-7, with 8 bases that match TRBD1. Germline values: CDR1 GTSNPN, CDR2 SVGIG (reference sequence). V dropped 2 bases and J dropped 3; count of bases not matched to a gene: 6. The CDR3 covers 14 residues. The chain's CDR3 is CAWSTSGGGYEQYF. CDR3 coding DNA: TGTGCCTGGAGTACCTCAGGGGGCGGCTACGAGCAGTACTTC.

V is TRBV9 and J is TRBJ1-1, with D hard to call. V was shortened by 1 base and J by 5 bases, with 6 bases between the two germline ends. Germline V lookup: CDR1 SGDLS, CDR2 YYNGEE. There are 12 residues in the CDR3. DNA of the CDR3: TGTGCCAGCAGCGTAAAGGGTACTGAAGCTTTCTTT. Translated: CASSVKGTEAFF.

The rearrangement joins TRBV3-1 (or the pseudogene TRBV3-2) to TRBJ1-1; D is perhaps TRBD1 (5 bases). The CDR3 is made up of 14 amino acids. Per the germline V gene, CDR1 is LGHDT and CDR2 is YNNKEL (reference sequence). The ends were cut back, 4 bases at V and 8 bases at J, with 17 bases in the middle. The CDR3 DNA is TGTGCCAGCAGCCTGACCTCCGACAGTCGCGAAGCTTTCTTT. Its protein product is CASSLTSDSREAFF.

The chain has TRBV11-2 and TRBJ2-1; possibly TRBD2 for D (7 bases). CDR3 length: 16 residues. Looked up from germline, CDR1 is SGHAT and CDR2 is FQNNGV. The ends were cut back, 2 bases at V and 4 bases at J, with 15 bases in the middle. CDR3 coding DNA: TGTGCCAGCAGCTTACTAGGAGGGGGGGGATACAATGAGCAGTTCTTC. Translation: CASSLLGGGGYNEQFF.